The 27 T cell receptor beta chains given below trace back to one sample, sequenced in a study of blood T cell repertoires in COVID-19. Generated by immunoSEQ multiplex PCR, the TCRdb table keeps only in-frame clones and is missing some. Here the sample spans roughly 52,000 clones, roughly four fifths being singletons. Sequencing was carried out using peripheral blood. These receptors were taken from a man at least 80 years old with COVID-19, enrolled during active disease.

This chain connects TRBV19 to TRBJ2-5; D remains ambiguous. This CDR3 contains 11 residues. The V and J ends lost 3 bases and 3 bases respectively, with 2 bases between them. The V gene's germline CDR1 is LNHDA and CDR2 SQIVND (reference sequence). Written as DNA, the CDR3 is TGTGCCAGTAGTATTAAAGAGACCCAGTACTTC. It yields the protein CASSIKETQYF.

This clone was seen only once. This rearrangement joins TRBV12-3 or TRBV12-4 to TRBJ1-2; weak D call: TRBD1 (5 bases). Between the trimmed V and J ends, which lost 3 bases and 2 bases, there was a span of 7 bases. This CDR3 region has 13 residues. In nucleotides, the CDR3 is TGTGCCAGCAGTTTCAGGGTGAACTATGGCTACACCTTC. This gives the protein CASSFRVNYGYTF.

The chain links TRBV15 to TRBJ2-1; 13 positions agree with TRBD2. J lost 8 bases, V lost 1 base, and 11 bases had no gene match. This CDR3 has 18 residues. Germline V gene sequence: CDR1 LNHNV, CDR2 YYDKDF (reference sequence). The CDR3 protein is CATSRGLAGGRRLDEQFF. CDR3 nucleotides: TGTGCCACCAGCAGAGGACTAGCGGGGGGACGTAGGTTGGATGAGCAGTTCTTC.

The rearrangement links TRBV30 to TRBJ1-1; tentative D call: TRBD1 (5 bases). Germline V gene lookup returns CDR1 GTSNPN and CDR2 SVGIG (reference sequence). V was clipped by 3 bases and J by 1 base, with 12 bases between them. CDR3 length equals 14 residues. For the CDR3, the DNA is TGTGCCTGGAGCCCTATCACAGGGAACACTGAAGCTTTCTTT. It translates to CAWSPITGNTEAFF.

The chain combines TRBV11-1 with TRBJ2-5; D is possibly TRBD2 (6 bases). V gave up 3 bases and J gave up 1 base, with 9 bases separating them. The V gene's germline CDR1 is SGHAT and CDR2 FQDESV (reference sequence). This CDR3 region has 14 residues. The CDR3 protein is CASSFRGTQETQYF. CDR3 nucleotides: TGTGCCAGCAGCTTCCGGGGGACCCAAGAGACCCAGTACTTC.

V usage is TRBV4-2 and J usage is TRBJ2-7; 10 bases match TRBD2. The germline V gene encodes CDR1 LGHNA and CDR2 YNFKEQ. The CDR3 has 17 amino acids. Losses at the gene ends were 1 base for V and 3 bases for J; bases not matched to a gene: 9. The CDR3 bases are TGTGCCAGCAGCCAAGGAGCTAGCGGGGGACCCCTCTACGAGCAGTACTTC. Translated, it gives CASSQGASGGPLYEQYF.

The rearrangement uses TRBV18 and TRBJ1-2; 10 bases map to TRBD1. J gave up 1 base and V 3 bases, and 8 bases lay outside the gene matches. CDR1 KGHSH and CDR2 LQKENI come from the germline V gene. This CDR3 comprises 17 residues. The chain's CDR3 is CASSPLGTGDDNYGYTF. The CDR3 nucleotides read TGTGCCAGCTCACCCTTGGGGACAGGGGACGATAACTATGGCTACACCTTC. Looking up the rest from reference TRBV18 and TRBJ1-2 gives the full variable domain: NAGVMQNPRHLVRRRGQEARLRCSPMKGHSHVYWYRQLPEEGLKFMVYLQKENIIDESGMPKERFSAEFPKEGPSILRIQQVVRGDSAAYFCASSPLGTGDDNYGYTFGSGTRLTVV.

V is TRBV9 and J is TRBJ2-3; maybe TRBD2 (5 bases). The germline V and J ends were trimmed by 6 bases and 2 bases, with 16 bases remaining between them. Germline V gene data show CDR1 as SGDLS and CDR2 as YYNGEE. CDR3 length: 15 residues. As DNA, the CDR3 is TGTGCCAGCAACGAACTAGGCGTTTCCACAGATACGCAGTATTTT. The encoded protein is CASNELGVSTDTQYF.

The chain couples TRBV18 to TRBJ2-7, with TRBD1 matching 7 bases. From germline, CDR1 is KGHSH and CDR2 LQKENI. This CDR3 spans 13 amino acids. V lost 3 bases to trimming and J lost 6 bases; unmatched junction nucleotides: 5. CDR3: CASSPGTEGEQYF. The CDR3 DNA reads as TGTGCCAGCTCACCGGGGACAGAAGGCGAGCAGTACTTC.

The chain joins TRBV29-1 to TRBJ1-1; D ambiguous. The length of the CDR3 is 11 residues. The V gene's germline CDR1 is SQVTM and CDR2 ANQGSEA. The CDR3 DNA follows: TGCATCGCAACCCTGGTGGAGGAAGCTTTCTTT. The encoded protein is CIATLVEEAFF.

The genes are TRBV7-2 and TRBJ2-1, with 10 nucleotides matching TRBD2. Germline CDR1 and CDR2: SGHTA and FQGNSA. V lost 2 bases, J lost 10 bases, and 8 bases stayed unmatched. This CDR3 comprises 15 residues. For the CDR3, the DNA is TGTGCCAGCAGCTTATTTATAGCGGGAGGAGGCGAGCAGTTCTTC. Translation gives CASSLFIAGGGEQFF.

The chain carries TRBV5-5 and TRBJ2-2, with a weak D call TRBD2 (6 bases). Germline values: CDR1 SGHKS, CDR2 YYEKEE (reference sequence). The CDR3 length is 15 residues. V lost 4 bases and J 1 base, leaving 11 bases between the germline ends. The DNA of the CDR3 is TGTGCCAGCAGCCTTATAGCGGTGAACACCGGGGAGCTGTTTTTT. It translates to CASSLIAVNTGELFF.

This clone was seen a single time. This chain connects TRBV6-5 to TRBJ1-2; 9 positions match TRBD1. This CDR3 comprises 13 residues. Germline CDR1 is MNHEY and CDR2 is SVGAGI. With V trimmed by 6 bases and J by 7 bases, 6 bases remained unmatched. In nucleotides, the CDR3 is TGTGCCAGCAGCTCAGGGACAGGGTTTGGCTACACCTTC. It yields the protein CASSSGTGFGYTF.

V usage is TRBV7-9 and J usage is TRBJ2-1, with TRBD2 as a possible D gene (6 bases). CDR3 size: 16 residues. V was shortened by 7 bases and J by 4 bases, with 20 bases between the two germline ends. Germline lookup yields CDR1 SEHNR and CDR2 FQNEAQ (reference sequence). CDR3 sequence reads: CASTNLGGRRYNEQFF. CDR3 sequence (DNA): TGTGCCAGCACCAACTTGGGTGGGAGGCGTTACAATGAGCAGTTCTTC.

The chain is built from TRBV7-3 and TRBJ2-3, with 8 bases matching TRBD2. This CDR3 spans 17 amino acids. Germline assignment: CDR1 SGHTA and CDR2 FQGTGA. The ends lost 0 bases at V and 4 bases at J; junction bases unmatched: 9. The CDR3 spells CASSLTVAGGPADTQYF. The CDR3 nucleotides read TGTGCCAGCAGCTTAACGGTTGCGGGGGGCCCCGCAGATACGCAGTATTTT.

This clone was seen a handful of times. The genes are TRBV30 and TRBJ2-2; D perhaps matches TRBD2 (6 bases). With 2 bases removed from V and 6 bases from J, the gap between germline ends came to 16 bases. Germline assignment: CDR1 GTSNPN and CDR2 SVGIG (reference sequence). The CDR3 loop spans 15 amino acids. CDR3 in amino acids: CAWSSSFGGAGELFF. CDR3 in DNA: TGTGCCTGGAGTAGTTCCTTCGGAGGGGCCGGGGAGCTGTTTTTT.

J is TRBJ1-1 and V is TRBV29-1, with D uncertain. The CDR3 has 12 residues. The germline V gene has CDR1 SQVTM and CDR2 ANQGSEA. The germline V and J ends were trimmed by 8 bases and 6 bases, with 16 bases remaining between them. The CDR3 DNA follows: TGCAGCCTCTCATCGGGCGGGGCTGAAGCTTTCTTT. Translating it yields CSLSSGGAEAFF.

V usage is TRBV6-5 and J usage is TRBJ2-7, with 7 bases that match TRBD1. Looked up from germline, CDR1 is MNHEY and CDR2 is SVGAGI. The CDR3 length is 16 residues. J lost 3 bases, V lost 2 bases, and 10 bases had no gene match. Here the CDR3 DNA reads TGTGCCAGCAGTTACCGGAGACAGGGACACTACTACGAGCAGTACTTC. Translated, it gives CASSYRRQGHYYEQYF.

This chain connects TRBV5-6 to TRBJ2-2; D is possibly TRBD1 (7 bases). CDR1 is SGHDT and CDR2 is YYEEEE in the germline V gene. The germline V and J ends were trimmed by 4 bases and 0 bases, with 10 bases remaining between them. This CDR3 has 15 amino acids. The CDR3 nucleotides are TGTGCCAGCAGCATCAGGGGGGCGAACACCGGGGAGCTGTTTTTT. It specifies CASSIRGANTGELFF.

This sequence joins TRBV2 and TRBJ1-2; D is undetermined. V lost 6 bases, J lost 8 bases, and 19 bases lay in between. Germline CDR1 and CDR2: SNHLY and FYNNEI. CDR3 length: 14 amino acids. The CDR3 nucleotides are TGTGCCAGCAGCGCCGTCACGACTAAAGGAGGCTACACCTTC. Its translation is CASSAVTTKGGYTF.

V and J are TRBV4-3 and TRBJ1-4; 7 bases agree with TRBD1. V lost 0 bases to trimming and J lost 3 bases; unmatched junction nucleotides: 1. The CDR3 covers 15 residues. Looked up from germline, CDR1 is LGHNA and CDR2 is YSLEER. Written as DNA, the CDR3 is TGCGCCAGCAGCCAAGACGGGACAGCTAATGAAAAACTGTTTTTT. Its translation: CASSQDGTANEKLFF.

The chain carries TRBV19 and TRBJ1-2, with no clear D. Looked up from germline, CDR1 is LNHDA and CDR2 is SQIVND (reference sequence). The V and J ends lost 5 bases and 1 base respectively, with 11 bases between them. This CDR3 region has 14 residues. CDR3: CASSGQPNNYGYTF. The CDR3 DNA follows: TGTGCCAGTAGTGGGCAGCCAAATAACTATGGCTACACCTTC.

Regarding this clone: Relative to the germline gene, one junction end is altered; a read error may explain this. V usage is TRBV2 and J usage is TRBJ2-2, with 7 nucleotides matching TRBD1. Germline CDR1 and CDR2: SNHLY and FYNNEI. CDR3 size: 15 residues. Here the CDR3 DNA reads TGTGCCAGCAATGAAAGGACAGGAAACACCGGGGAGCTGTTTTTT. Translating gives CASNERTGNTGELFF.

The chain carries TRBV7-2 and TRBJ1-5, with 7 bases that match TRBD1. Per germline, CDR1 SGHTA and CDR2 FQGNSA. The J segment lost 3 bases and the V segment lost 5 bases, leaving 4 bases of the junction unmatched. The CDR3 length is 14 residues. The CDR3 DNA follows: TGTGCCAGCAGCCAGGGGGGAGCCAATCAGCCCCAGCATTTT. Translation: CASSQGGANQPQHF.

The V gene is TRBV7-8, the J gene TRBJ2-1, with 7 bases matching TRBD2. CDR1 is SGHVS and CDR2 is FQNEAQ in the germline V gene. J lost 5 bases, V lost 7 bases, and 14 bases had no gene match. The CDR3 is 16 residues long. The CDR3 region is CASITPRGRGDNEQFF. The DNA for the CDR3 is TGTGCCAGCATCACTCCCCGGGGGAGGGGAGACAATGAGCAGTTCTTC.

V and J are TRBV5-8 and TRBJ2-5; the D gene is possibly TRBD2 (6 bases). The V and J ends lost 4 bases and 2 bases respectively, with 15 bases between them. CDR3 length: 15 residues. Germline V gene lookup returns CDR1 SGHTS and CDR2 YDEGEE. This CDR3 reads CASSRGEWNQETQYF. CDR3 nucleotide sequence: TGTGCCAGCAGCCGCGGGGAGTGGAATCAAGAGACCCAGTACTTC. The whole variable domain, filled in from reference TRBV5-8 and TRBJ2-5, reads EAGVTQSPTHLIKTRGQQATLRCSPISGHTSVYWYQQALGLGLQFLLWYDEGEERNRGNFPPRFSGRQFPNYSSELNVNALELEDSALYLCASSRGEWNQETQYFGPGTRLLVL.

The chain couples TRBV2 to TRBJ1-2, with D unresolved. V was cut by 2 bases and J by 4 bases, with 2 bases left in between. From germline, CDR1 is SNHLY and CDR2 FYNNEI. CDR3 length: 11 amino acids. The CDR3 nucleotides are TGTGCCAGCAGTGAACTCTATGGCTACACCTTC. Amino acids: CASSELYGYTF.